The sequence of this T cell receptor (beta chain) was determined in a study of T cells in localized non-small cell lung cancer. In the case of this clone: Antigen: not known.

Whole-study results and caveats: Sequencing was limited to one tumor region, leaving the possibility of heterogeneity open. Adjacent lung exhibited a median of about 50 among the 100 most abundant tumor clones. Blood T cell density predicted longer survival; adjacent-lung clonality, shorter. Uninvolved adjacent lung had more T cell clonality than any other tissue, topping tumor.

Germline V lookup: CDR1 MNHEY, CDR2 SMNVEV (reference sequence). This CDR3 has 15 residues. V shed 6 bases and J 0 bases; nucleotides not matched to a gene: 5. The data were produced by immunoSEQ multiplex PCR, yet TCRdb's version contains in-frame clones alone and is incomplete. The table lists over 35,000 clones, around 81% of them singletons. This TCR came from a male donor aged 60 or older with stage II lung adenocarcinoma. The chain employs TRBV27 and TRBJ1-5; 7 nucleotides align to TRBD1. Material: peripheral blood mononuclear cells, obtained before any cancer treatment. CDR3 DNA: TGTGCCAGCAGGACCGGGACAGCTAGCAATCAGCCCCAGCATTTT. This encodes CASRTGTASNQPQHF.